This T cell receptor (beta chain) was sequenced in a study of blood T cell repertoires in COVID-19. Study-wide context: Samples representing acute and convalescent COVID-19 were sourced from the United States, Italy and Spain.

This clone is a singleton in its sample. Repertoires were generated with immunoSEQ multiplex PCR, while TCRdb's copy carries only in-frame clones and drops some. The repertoire consists of roughly 140,000 clones, with around 90% occurring once and the leading ten covering around 5%. The material sequenced was peripheral blood. The receptor's source is a human donor in a cohort sampled during active COVID-19.

The CDR3 sequence is CASSLRLAETQYF. CDR3 sequence (DNA): TGTGCCAGCAGTTTACGGCTAGCGGAGACCCAGTACTTC. The J gene is TRBJ2-5, the V gene TRBV28; a possible D gene is TRBD2 (6 bases). With 2 bases removed from V and 5 bases from J, the gap between germline ends came to 9 bases. The length of the CDR3 is 13 residues. Germline CDR1 MDHEN, CDR2 SYDVKM.